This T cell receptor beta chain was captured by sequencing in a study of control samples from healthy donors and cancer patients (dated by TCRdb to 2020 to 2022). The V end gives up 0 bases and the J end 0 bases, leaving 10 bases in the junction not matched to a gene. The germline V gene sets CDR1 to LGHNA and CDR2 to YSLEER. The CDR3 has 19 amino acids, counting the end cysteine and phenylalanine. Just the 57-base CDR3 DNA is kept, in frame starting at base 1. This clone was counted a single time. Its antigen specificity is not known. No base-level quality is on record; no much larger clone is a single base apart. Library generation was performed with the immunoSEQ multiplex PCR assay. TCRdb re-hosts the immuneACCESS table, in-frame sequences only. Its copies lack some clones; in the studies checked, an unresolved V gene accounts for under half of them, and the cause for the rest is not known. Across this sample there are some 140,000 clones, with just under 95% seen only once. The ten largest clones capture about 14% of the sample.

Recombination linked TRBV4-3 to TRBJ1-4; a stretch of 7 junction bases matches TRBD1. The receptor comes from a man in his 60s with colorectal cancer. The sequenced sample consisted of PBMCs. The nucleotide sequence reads TGCGCCAGCAGCCAAGAGGTCGGGACAGCAGATGCAACTAATGAAAAACTGTTTTTT. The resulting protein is CASSQEVGTADATNEKLFF.